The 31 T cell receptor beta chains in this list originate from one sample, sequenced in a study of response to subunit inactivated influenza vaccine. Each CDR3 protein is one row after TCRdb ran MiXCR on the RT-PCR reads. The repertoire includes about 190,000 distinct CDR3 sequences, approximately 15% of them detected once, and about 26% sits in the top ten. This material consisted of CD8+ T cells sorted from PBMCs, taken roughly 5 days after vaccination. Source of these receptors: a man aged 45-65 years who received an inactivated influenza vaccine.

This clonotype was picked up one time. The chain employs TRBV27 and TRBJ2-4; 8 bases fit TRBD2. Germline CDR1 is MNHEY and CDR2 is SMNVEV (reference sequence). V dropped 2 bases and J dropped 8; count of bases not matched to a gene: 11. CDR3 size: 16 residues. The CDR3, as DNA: TGTGCCAGCAGTTTAACCTTGACTAGCGTTGAGGACATTCAGTACTTC. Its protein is CASSLTLTSVEDIQYF.

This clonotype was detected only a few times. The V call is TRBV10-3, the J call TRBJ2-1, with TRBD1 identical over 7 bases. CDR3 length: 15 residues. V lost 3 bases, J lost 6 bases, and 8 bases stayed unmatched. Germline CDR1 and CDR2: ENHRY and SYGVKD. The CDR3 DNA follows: TGTGCCATCAGTGACTTAGGGGGCCCCCTCAATGAGCAGTTCTTC. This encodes CAISDLGGPLNEQFF.

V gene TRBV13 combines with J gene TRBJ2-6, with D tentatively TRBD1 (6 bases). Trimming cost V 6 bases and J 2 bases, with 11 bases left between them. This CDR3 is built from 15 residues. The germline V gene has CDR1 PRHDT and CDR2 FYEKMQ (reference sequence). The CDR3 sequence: CASRGTGTGANVLTF. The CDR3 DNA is TGTGCCAGCAGGGGTACAGGGACTGGGGCCAACGTCCTGACTTTC. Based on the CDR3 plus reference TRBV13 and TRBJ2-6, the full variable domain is AAGVIQSPRHLIKEKRETATLKCYPIPRHDTVYWYQQGPGQDPQFLISFYEKMQSDKGSIPDRFSAQQFSDYHSELNMSSLELGDSALYFCASRGTGTGANVLTFGAGSRLTVL.

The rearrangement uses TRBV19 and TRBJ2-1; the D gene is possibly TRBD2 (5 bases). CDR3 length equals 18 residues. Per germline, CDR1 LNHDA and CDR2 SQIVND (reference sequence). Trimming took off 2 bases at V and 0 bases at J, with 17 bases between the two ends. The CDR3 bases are TGTGCCAGTAGTATAAATGGGCTAGCCATGAGCTCCTACAATGAGCAGTTCTTC. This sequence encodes CASSINGLAMSSYNEQFF. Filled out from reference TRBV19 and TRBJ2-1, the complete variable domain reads DGGITQSPKYLFRKEGQNVTLSCEQNLNHDAMYWYRQDPGQGLRLIYYSQIVNDFQKGDIAEGYSVSREKKESFPLTVTSAQKNPTAFYLCASSINGLAMSSYNEQFFGPGTRLTVL.

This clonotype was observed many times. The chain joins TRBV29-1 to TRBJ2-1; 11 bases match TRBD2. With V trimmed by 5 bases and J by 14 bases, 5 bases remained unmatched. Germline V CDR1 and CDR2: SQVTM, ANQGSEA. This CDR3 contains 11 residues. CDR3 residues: CSVFTSGSKFF. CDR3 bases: TGCAGCGTTTTTACTAGCGGGAGTAAGTTCTTC.

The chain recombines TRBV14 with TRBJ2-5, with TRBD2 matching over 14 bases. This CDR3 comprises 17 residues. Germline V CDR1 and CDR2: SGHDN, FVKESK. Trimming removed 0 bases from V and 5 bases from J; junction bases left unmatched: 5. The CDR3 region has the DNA TGTGCCAGCAGCCAAGATGGGACTAGCGGGGGTCGTGAGACCCAGTACTTC. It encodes CASSQDGTSGGRETQYF.

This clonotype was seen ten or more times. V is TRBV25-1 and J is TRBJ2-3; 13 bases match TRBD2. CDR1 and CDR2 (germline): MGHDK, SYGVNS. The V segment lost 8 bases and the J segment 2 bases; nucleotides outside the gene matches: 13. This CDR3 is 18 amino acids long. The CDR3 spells CASGEPGLAGTYTDTQYF. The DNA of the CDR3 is TGTGCCAGCGGAGAACCGGGACTAGCGGGAACTTACACAGATACGCAGTATTTT.

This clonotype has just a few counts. Here the CDR3 DNA reads TGTGCCAGCAGCGGGACAGCTACTCAAGAGACCCAGTACTTC. This gives the protein CASSGTATQETQYF. This rearrangement joins TRBV12-3 or TRBV12-4 to TRBJ2-5; 7 bases agree with TRBD1. V lost 6 bases, J lost 2 bases, and 6 bases stayed unmatched. The CDR3 is 14 residues long.

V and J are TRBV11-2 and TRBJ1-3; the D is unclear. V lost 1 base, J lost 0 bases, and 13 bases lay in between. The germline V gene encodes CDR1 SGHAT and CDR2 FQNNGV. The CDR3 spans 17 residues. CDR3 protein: CASSLGWLGNSGNTIYF. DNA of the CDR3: TGTGCCAGCAGCTTAGGTTGGCTGGGTAACTCTGGAAACACCATATATTTT.

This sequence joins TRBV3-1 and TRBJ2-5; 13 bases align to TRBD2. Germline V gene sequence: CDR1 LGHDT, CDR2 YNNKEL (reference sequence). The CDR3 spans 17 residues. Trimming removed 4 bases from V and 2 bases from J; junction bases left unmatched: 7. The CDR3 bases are TGTGCCAGCAGCCCTGGTTGGACTAGCGGGAGACAAGAGACCCAGTACTTC. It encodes CASSPGWTSGRQETQYF.

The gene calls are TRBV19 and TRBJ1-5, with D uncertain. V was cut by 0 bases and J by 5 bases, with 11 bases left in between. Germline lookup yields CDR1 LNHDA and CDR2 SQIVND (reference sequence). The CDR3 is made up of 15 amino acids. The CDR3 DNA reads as TGTGCCAGTAGTATAGAGGATTCAGACTATCAGCCCCAGCATTTT. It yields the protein CASSIEDSDYQPQHF.

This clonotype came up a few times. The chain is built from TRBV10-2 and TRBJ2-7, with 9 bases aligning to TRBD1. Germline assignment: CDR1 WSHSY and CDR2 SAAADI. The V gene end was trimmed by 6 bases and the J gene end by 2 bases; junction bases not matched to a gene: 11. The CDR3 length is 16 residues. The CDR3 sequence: CASRGTRDRVPYEQYF. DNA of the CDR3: TGCGCCAGCAGAGGGACCCGGGACAGGGTTCCCTACGAGCAGTACTTC.

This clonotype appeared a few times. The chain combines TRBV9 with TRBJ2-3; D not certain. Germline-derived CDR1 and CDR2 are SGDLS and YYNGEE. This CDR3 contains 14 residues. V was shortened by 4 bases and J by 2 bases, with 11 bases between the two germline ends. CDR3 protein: CASSLSQITDTQYF. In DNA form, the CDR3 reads TGTGCCAGCAGCCTCAGCCAGATCACAGATACGCAGTATTTT.

The CDR3 region has the DNA TGTGCCAGCAGTACGACCGGGACAGGGCCGACCGAGCAGTACTTC. Amino acids: CASSTTGTGPTEQYF. V and J are TRBV6-1 and TRBJ2-7; TRBD1 agrees at 9 bases. Trimming cost V 5 bases and J 6 bases; bases outside gene matches: 11. The CDR3 totals 15 residues. The V gene's germline CDR1 is MNHNS and CDR2 SASEGT.

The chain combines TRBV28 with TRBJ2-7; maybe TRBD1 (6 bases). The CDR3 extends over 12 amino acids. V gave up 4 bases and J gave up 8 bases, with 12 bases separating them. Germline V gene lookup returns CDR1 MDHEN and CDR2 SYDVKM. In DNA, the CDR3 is TGTGCCAGCAGTTCCATGCAGGGGAAGCAGTACTTC. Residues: CASSSMQGKQYF.

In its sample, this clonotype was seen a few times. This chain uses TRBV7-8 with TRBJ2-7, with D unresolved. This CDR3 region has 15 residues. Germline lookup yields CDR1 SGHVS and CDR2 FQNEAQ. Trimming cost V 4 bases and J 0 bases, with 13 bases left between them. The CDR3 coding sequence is TGTGCCAGCAGCTCCGGATTGGGAAGCTCCTACGAGCAGTACTTC. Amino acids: CASSSGLGSSYEQYF.

CDR3 bases: TGTGCCAGCAGTTTAGGGCAGTATCGACTCCTCCACTTT. It codes for CASSLGQYRLLHF. The chain has TRBV6-5 and TRBJ1-6; D ambiguous. Per germline, CDR1 MNHEY and CDR2 SVGAGI. The CDR3 has 13 residues. V was pared by 4 bases and J by 15 bases, with 16 bases between.

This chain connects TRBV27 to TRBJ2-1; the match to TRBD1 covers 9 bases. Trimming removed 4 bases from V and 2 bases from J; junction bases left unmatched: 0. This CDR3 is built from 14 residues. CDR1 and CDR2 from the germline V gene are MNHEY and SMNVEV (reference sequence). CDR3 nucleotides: TGTGCCAGCAGTTGGGACAGGGCCTACAATGAGCAGTTCTTC. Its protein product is CASSWDRAYNEQFF.

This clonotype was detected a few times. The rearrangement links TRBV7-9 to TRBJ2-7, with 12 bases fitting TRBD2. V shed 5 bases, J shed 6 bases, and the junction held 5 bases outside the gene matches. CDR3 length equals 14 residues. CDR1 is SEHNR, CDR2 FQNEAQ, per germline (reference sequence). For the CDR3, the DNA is TGTGCCAGCAGCCCGACTAGCGGGAGTCGCGAGCAGTACTTC. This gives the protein CASSPTSGSREQYF.

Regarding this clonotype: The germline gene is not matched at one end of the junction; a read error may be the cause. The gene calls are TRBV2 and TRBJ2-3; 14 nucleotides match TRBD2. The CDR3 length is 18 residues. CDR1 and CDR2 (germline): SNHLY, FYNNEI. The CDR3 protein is CAISSGLAGGHRADTQYF. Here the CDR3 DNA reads TGTGCCATCAGTTCTGGACTAGCGGGAGGACATAGAGCAGATACGCAGTATTTT.

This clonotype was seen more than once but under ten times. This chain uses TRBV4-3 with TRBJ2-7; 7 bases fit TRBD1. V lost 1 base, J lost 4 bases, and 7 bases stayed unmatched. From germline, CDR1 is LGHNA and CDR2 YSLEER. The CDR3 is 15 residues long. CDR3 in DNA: TGCGCCAGCAGCCAAGCCTACAGGGGTTATTACGAGCAGTACTTC. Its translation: CASSQAYRGYYEQYF.

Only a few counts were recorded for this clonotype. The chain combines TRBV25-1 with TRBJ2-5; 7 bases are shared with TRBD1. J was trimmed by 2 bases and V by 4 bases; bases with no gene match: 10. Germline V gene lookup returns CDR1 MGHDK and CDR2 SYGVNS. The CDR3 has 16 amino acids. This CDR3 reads CASSARWGQTQETQYF. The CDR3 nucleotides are TGTGCCAGCAGTGCCCGATGGGGACAGACACAAGAGACCCAGTACTTC.

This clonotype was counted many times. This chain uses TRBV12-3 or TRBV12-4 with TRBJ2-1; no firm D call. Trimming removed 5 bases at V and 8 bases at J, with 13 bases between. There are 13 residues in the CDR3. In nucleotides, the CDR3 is TGTGCCAGCAGTCCCCTTTTGAGAGATGAGCAGTTCTTC. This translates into CASSPLLRDEQFF.

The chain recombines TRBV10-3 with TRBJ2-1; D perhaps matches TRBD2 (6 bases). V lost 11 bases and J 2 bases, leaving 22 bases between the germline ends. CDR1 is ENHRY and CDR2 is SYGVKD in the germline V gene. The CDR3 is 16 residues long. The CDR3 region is CASGADGGLPYNEQFF. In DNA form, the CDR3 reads TGTGCCTCCGGCGCAGACGGGGGATTACCCTACAATGAGCAGTTCTTC.

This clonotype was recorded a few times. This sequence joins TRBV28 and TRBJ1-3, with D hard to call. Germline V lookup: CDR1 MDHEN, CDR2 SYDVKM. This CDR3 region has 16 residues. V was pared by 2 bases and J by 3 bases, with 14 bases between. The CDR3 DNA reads TGTGCCAGCAGTTTAGGTGAACTAGGGTTTGGAAACACCATATATTTT. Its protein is CASSLGELGFGNTIYF.

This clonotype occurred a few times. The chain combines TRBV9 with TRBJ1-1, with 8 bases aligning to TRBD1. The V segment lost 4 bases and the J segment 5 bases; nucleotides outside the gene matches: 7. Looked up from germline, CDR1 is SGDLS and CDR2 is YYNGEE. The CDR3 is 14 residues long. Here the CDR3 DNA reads TGTGCCAGCAGCCCAGGGGGCCATATGACTGAAGCTTTCTTT. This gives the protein CASSPGGHMTEAFF.

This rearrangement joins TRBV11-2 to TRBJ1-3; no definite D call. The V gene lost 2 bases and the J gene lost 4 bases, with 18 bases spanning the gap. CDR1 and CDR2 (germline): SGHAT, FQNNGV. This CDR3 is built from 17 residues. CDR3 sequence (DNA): TGTGCCAGCAGCTTAAACTTGGGCCCCTCGAGGGGAAACACCATATATTTT. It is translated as CASSLNLGPSRGNTIYF. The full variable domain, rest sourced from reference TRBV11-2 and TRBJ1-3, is EAGVAQSPRYKIIEKRQSVAFWCNPISGHATLYWYQQILGQGPKLLIQFQNNGVVDDSQLPKDRFSAERLKGVDSTLKIQPAKLEDSAVYLCASSLNLGPSRGNTIYFGEGSWLTVV.

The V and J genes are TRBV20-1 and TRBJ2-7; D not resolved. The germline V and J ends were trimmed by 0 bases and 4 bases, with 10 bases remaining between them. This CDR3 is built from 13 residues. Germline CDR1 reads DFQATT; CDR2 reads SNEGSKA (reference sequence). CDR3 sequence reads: CSARDTSRYEQYF. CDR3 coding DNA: TGCAGTGCTAGAGATACGAGTCGATACGAGCAGTACTTC.

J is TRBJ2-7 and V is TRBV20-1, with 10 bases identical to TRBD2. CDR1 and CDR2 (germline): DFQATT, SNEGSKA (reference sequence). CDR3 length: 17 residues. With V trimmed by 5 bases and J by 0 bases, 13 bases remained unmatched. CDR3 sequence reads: CSAWDSNGLADSYEQYF. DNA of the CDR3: TGCAGTGCTTGGGACTCCAATGGACTAGCGGACTCCTACGAGCAGTACTTC.

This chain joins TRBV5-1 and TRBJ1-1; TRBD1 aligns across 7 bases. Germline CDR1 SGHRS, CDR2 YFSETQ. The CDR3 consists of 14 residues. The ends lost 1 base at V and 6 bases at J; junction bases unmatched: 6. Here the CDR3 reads CASSLFEGAAEAFF. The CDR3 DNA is TGCGCCAGCAGCTTGTTTGAGGGGGCCGCTGAAGCTTTCTTT.

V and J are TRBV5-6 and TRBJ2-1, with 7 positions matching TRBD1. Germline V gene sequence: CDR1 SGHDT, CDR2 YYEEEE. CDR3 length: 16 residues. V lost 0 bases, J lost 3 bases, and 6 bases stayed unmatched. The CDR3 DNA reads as TGTGCCAGCAGCTTGGCCGAGAGGGGGCTCTACAATGAGCAGTTCTTC. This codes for CASSLAERGLYNEQFF.